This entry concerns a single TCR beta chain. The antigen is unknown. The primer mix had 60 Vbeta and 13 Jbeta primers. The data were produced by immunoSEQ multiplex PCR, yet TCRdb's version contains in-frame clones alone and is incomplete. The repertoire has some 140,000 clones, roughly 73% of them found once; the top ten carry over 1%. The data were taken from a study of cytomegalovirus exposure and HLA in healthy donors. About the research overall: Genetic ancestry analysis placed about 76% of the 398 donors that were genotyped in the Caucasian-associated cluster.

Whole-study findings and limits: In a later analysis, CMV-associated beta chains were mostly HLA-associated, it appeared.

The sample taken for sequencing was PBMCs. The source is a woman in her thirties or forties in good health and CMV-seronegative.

CDR3 protein: CASSHGPQRGISTDTQYF. CDR3 DNA: TGCGCCAGCAGCCACGGCCCCCAGCGGGGAATTAGCACAGATACGCAGTATTTT. V gene TRBV4-1 combines with J gene TRBJ2-3; 7 bases agree with TRBD2. The V gene's germline CDR1 is MGHRA and CDR2 YSYEKL. This CDR3 region has 18 residues. V shed 3 bases, J shed 0 bases, and the junction held 12 bases outside the gene matches.